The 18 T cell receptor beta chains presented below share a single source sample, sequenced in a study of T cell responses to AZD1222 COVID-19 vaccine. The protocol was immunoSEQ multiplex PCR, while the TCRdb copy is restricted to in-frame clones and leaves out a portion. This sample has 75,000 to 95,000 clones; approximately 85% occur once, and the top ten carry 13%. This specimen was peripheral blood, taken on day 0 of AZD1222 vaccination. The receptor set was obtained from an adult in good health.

CDR3 loop: CASSLDLGRYEQYF. CDR3 sequence (DNA): TGTGCCAGCAGCTTAGATTTGGGACGCTACGAGCAGTACTTC. The chain joins TRBV11-2 to TRBJ2-7; D may correspond to TRBD1 or TRBD2 (5 bases each). Germline-derived CDR1 and CDR2 are SGHAT and FQNNGV. This CDR3 contains 14 residues. V was cut by 0 bases and J by 3 bases, with 9 bases left in between.

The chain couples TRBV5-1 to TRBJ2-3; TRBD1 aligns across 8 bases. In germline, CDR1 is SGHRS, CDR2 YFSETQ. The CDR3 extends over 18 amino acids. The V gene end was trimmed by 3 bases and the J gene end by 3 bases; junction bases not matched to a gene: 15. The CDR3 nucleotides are TGCGCCAGCAGCTCGGGCCGACAGGGGCCGCTAGGGACAGATACGCAGTATTTT. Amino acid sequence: CASSSGRQGPLGTDTQYF.

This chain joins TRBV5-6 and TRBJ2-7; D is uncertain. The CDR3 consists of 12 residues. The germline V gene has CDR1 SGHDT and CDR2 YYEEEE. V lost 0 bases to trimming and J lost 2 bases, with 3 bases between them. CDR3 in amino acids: CASSLETYEQYF. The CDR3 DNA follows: TGTGCCAGCAGCTTGGAAACCTACGAGCAGTACTTC.

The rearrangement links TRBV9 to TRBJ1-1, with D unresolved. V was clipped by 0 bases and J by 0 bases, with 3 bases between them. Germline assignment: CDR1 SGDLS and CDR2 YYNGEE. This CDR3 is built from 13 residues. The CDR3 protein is CASSVDMNTEAFF. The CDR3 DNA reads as TGTGCCAGCAGCGTAGACATGAACACTGAAGCTTTCTTT. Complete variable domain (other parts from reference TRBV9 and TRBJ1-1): DSGVTQTPKHLITATGQRVTLRCSPRSGDLSVYWYQQSLDQGLQFLIQYYNGEERAKGNILERFSAQQFPDLHSELNLSSLELGDSALYFCASSVDMNTEAFFGQGTRLTVV.

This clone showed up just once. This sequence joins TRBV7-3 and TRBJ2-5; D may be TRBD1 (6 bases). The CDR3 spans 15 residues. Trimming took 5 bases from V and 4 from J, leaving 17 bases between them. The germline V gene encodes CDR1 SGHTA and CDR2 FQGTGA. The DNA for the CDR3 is TGTGCCAGCAGCCCACAGGGTCATCGGGGAGAGACCCAGTACTTC. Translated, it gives CASSPQGHRGETQYF.

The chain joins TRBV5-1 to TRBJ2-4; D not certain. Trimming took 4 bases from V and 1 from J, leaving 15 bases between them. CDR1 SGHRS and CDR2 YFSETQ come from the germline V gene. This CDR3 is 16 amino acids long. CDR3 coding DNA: TGCGCCAGCAGCGCCGGGTTTTCGAGGGCCAAAAACATTCAGTACTTC. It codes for CASSAGFSRAKNIQYF. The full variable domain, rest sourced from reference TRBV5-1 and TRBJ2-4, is KAGVTQTPRYLIKTRGQQVTLSCSPISGHRSVSWYQQTPGQGLQFLFEYFSETQRNKGNFPGRFSGRQFSNSRSEMNVSTLELGDSALYLCASSAGFSRAKNIQYFGAGTRLSVL.

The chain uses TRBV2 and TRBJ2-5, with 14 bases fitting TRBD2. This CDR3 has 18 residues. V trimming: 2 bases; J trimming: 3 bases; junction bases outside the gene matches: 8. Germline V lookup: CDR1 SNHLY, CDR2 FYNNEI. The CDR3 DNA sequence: TGTGCCAGCAGTGAATCCGGGACTAGCGGGGGAGGGAAAGAGACCCAGTACTTC. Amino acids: CASSESGTSGGGKETQYF.

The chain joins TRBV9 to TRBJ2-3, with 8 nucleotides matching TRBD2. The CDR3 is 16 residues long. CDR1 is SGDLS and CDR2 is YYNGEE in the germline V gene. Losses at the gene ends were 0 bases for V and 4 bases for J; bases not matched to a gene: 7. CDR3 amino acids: CASSVVGGGTPDTQYF. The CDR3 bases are TGTGCCAGCAGCGTAGTGGGCGGGGGGACGCCAGATACGCAGTATTTT.

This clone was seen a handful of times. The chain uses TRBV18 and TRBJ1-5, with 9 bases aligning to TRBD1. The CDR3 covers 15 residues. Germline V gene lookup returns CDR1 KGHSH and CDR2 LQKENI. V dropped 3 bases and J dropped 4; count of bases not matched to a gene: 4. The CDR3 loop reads CASSPGTGKNQPQHF. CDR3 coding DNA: TGTGCCAGCTCACCGGGGACAGGGAAGAATCAGCCCCAGCATTTT. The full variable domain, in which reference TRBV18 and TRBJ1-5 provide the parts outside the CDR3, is NAGVMQNPRHLVRRRGQEARLRCSPMKGHSHVYWYRQLPEEGLKFMVYLQKENIIDESGMPKERFSAEFPKEGPSILRIQQVVRGDSAAYFCASSPGTGKNQPQHFGDGTRLSIL.

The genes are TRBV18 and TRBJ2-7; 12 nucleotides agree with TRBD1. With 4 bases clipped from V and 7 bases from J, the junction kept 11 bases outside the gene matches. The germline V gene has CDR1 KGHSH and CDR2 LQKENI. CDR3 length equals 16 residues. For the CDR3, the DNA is TGTGCCAGCTCACAGGCCTCCGGGACAGGGGGCAGGGAGCAGTACTTC. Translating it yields CASSQASGTGGREQYF.

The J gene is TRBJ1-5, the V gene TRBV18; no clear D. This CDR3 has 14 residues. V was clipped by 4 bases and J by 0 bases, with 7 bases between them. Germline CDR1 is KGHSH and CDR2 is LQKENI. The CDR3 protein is CASSLEYSNQPQHF. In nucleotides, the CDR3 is TGTGCCAGCTCACTTGAGTATAGCAATCAGCCCCAGCATTTT. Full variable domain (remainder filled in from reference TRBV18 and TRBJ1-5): NAGVMQNPRHLVRRRGQEARLRCSPMKGHSHVYWYRQLPEEGLKFMVYLQKENIIDESGMPKERFSAEFPKEGPSILRIQQVVRGDSAAYFCASSLEYSNQPQHFGDGTRLSIL.

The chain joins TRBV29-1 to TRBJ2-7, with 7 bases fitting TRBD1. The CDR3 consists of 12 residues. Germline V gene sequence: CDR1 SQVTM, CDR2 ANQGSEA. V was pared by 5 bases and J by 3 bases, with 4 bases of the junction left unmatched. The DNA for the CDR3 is TGCAGCGTTCTACCAGGGGGCTACGAGCAGTACTTC. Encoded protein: CSVLPGGYEQYF.

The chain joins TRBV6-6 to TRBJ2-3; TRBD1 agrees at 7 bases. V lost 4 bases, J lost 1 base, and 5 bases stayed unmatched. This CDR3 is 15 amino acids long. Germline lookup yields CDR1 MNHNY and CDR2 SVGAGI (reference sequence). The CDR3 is CASSLQGLGTDTQYF. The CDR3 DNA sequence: TGTGCCAGCAGTTTACAGGGGTTAGGCACAGATACGCAGTATTTT.

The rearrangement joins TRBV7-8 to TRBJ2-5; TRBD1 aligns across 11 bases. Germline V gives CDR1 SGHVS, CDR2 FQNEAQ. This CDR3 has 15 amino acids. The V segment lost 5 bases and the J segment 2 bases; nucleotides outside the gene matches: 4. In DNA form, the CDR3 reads TGTGCCAGCAGCACGGACAGGGGGCTACAAGAGACCCAGTACTTC. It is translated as CASSTDRGLQETQYF.

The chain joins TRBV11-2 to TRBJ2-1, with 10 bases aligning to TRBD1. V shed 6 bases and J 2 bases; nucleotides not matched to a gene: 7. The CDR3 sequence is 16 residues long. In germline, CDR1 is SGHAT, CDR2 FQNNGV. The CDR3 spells CASRLGGQGAYNEQFF. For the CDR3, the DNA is TGTGCCAGCAGGCTTGGTGGACAGGGGGCCTACAATGAGCAGTTCTTC.

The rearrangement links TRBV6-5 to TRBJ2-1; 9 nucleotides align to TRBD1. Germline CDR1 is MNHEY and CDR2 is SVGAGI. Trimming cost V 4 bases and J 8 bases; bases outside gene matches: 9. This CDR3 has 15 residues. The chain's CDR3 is CASSFSGTGSYEQFF. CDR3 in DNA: TGTGCCAGCAGTTTTTCCGGGACAGGGTCCTATGAGCAGTTCTTC.

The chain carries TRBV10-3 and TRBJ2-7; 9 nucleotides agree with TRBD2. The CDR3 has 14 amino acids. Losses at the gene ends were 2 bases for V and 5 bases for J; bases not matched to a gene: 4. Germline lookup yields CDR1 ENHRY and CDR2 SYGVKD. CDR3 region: CAISEGGGANEQYF. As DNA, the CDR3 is TGTGCCATCAGTGAGGGCGGGGGGGCCAACGAGCAGTACTTC.

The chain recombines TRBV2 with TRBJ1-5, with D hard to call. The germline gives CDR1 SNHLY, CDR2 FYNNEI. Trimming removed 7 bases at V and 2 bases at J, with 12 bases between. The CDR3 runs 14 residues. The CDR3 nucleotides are TGTGCCAGCAACCCACTGGAGGGCAATCAGCCCCAGCATTTT. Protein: CASNPLEGNQPQHF.